The sample holds many counts of the clone carrying this T cell receptor beta chain. This sample is part of a study of regulatory T cells in long-lasting Graves disease. Study-level information: Graves' patients, diagnosed recently, had received antithyroid drugs under 3 months.

Time point specified: newly diagnosed GD, antithyroid drugs for less than 3 months. With RNA extracted from PBMCs as input, the TCR library was made. Patients hailed from an endocrinology department in Xi'an, China. Library construction for TCR beta used iRepertoire HTBI primers and Arm-PCR of CDR3 regions. A single record per CDR3 protein comes from TCRdb applying MiXCR to the multiplex PCR reads. In the table there are hundreds of thousands of distinct CDR3 sequences, roughly 16% of which are singletons. The same sample was also used in a study of T cells in Graves' hyperthyroidism and ophthalmopathy. That study reports: Criteria for exclusion of patients were uncontrolled infection, other autoimmune disease, pregnancy or lactation.

This clonotype was obtained from a woman aged 35-60 years with Graves disease. Sequences were derived from peripheral blood mononuclear cells (PBMCs), sampled at new diagnosis, from a patient treated with antithyroid drugs.

The CDR3 DNA follows: TGTGCCAGTAGCACGGACAGAAAAGAGACCCAGTACTTC. It codes for CASSTDRKETQYF. The rearrangement joins TRBV2 to TRBJ2-5, with a weak D call TRBD1 (6 bases). CDR3 length: 13 residues. CDR1 SNHLY and CDR2 FYNNEI come from the germline V gene. V dropped 9 bases and J dropped 3 bases, with 14 bases sitting between them.